The next 16 T cell receptor beta chains were all read from a single sample in a study of blood T cell repertoires in COVID-19 (dated by TCRdb to 2020 to 2022). The protocol used for the library was the immunoSEQ multiplex PCR assay. TCRdb re-hosts the immuneACCESS table, in-frame sequences only. Its copies lack some clones; in the studies checked, an unresolved V gene accounts for under half of them, and the cause for the rest is not known. This sample is represented by nearly 200,000 clones; about 88% of them were singletons. Approximately 5.6% of the sample belongs to the ten largest clones. Sequenced material: peripheral blood. The origin of the receptors is a woman in her forties who had recovered from COVID-19.

The chain employs TRBV5-1 and TRBJ1-1; unclear D gene. The V gene lost 2 bases and the J gene lost 3 bases, with 14 bases spanning the gap. This CDR3 contains 15 residues. Germline loops: CDR1 SGHRS, CDR2 YFSETQ. The CDR3 protein is CASSFLFGQHTEAFF. The CDR3 DNA is TGCGCCAGCAGCTTTCTGTTTGGGCAGCACACTGAAGCTTTCTTT.

This clone was seen just once. The V call is TRBV7-9, the J call TRBJ1-1; D is possibly TRBD1 (6 bases). With 4 bases removed from V and 6 bases from J, the gap between germline ends came to 15 bases. The CDR3 is 14 amino acids. Germline-derived CDR1 and CDR2 are SEHNR and FQNEAQ (reference sequence). In DNA, the CDR3 is TGTGCCAGCAGCTCCACAAGGGGGTTTGCTGAAGCTTTCTTT. Its translation is CASSSTRGFAEAFF.

The table lists this clone with a count of one. V is TRBV9 and J is TRBJ2-6; no reliable D call. V lost 2 bases, J lost 0 bases, and 6 bases lay in between. Germline CDR1 reads SGDLS; CDR2 reads YYNGEE. The CDR3 loop spans 15 amino acids. The CDR3 coding sequence is TGTGCCAGCAGCGTTCTACGCTCTGGGGCCAACGTCCTGACTTTC. As protein: CASSVLRSGANVLTF.

This chain connects TRBV5-4 to TRBJ2-1; 8 bases align to TRBD2. This CDR3 region has 15 residues. Germline lookup yields CDR1 SGHNT and CDR2 YYREEE (reference sequence). Trimming cost V 4 bases and J 8 bases; bases outside gene matches: 11. The CDR3: CASSPSGSLNYEQFF. Here the CDR3 DNA reads TGTGCCAGCAGCCCCAGCGGGAGTCTAAATTATGAGCAGTTCTTC. Full variable domain (outside the CDR3, taken from reference TRBV5-4 and TRBJ2-1): ETGVTQSPTHLIKTRGQQVTLRCSSQSGHNTVSWYQQALGQGPQFIFQYYREEENGRGNFPPRFSGLQFPNYSSELNVNALELDDSALYLCASSPSGSLNYEQFFGPGTRLTVL.

CDR3 protein: CASSLSDTQYF. CDR3 DNA: TGTGCCAGCAGCCTGTCAGATACGCAGTATTTT. This chain links TRBV12-3 or TRBV12-4 with TRBJ2-3; the D is unclear. The CDR3 is made up of 11 amino acids. With 6 bases removed from V and 4 bases from J, the gap between germline ends came to 5 bases.

V usage is TRBV24-1 and J usage is TRBJ2-1, with 7 bases aligning to TRBD1. CDR3 length: 15 residues. The germline V gene has CDR1 KGHDR and CDR2 SFDVKD. Trimming took 2 bases from V and 5 from J; bases not matched to a gene: 5. The CDR3 loop is CATSDWGTVNNEQFF. CDR3 nucleotides: TGTGCCACCAGTGATTGGGGGACAGTCAACAATGAGCAGTTCTTC.

V and J are TRBV19 and TRBJ1-5, with 8 bases fitting TRBD1. CDR3 length equals 14 residues. The J segment lost 7 bases and the V segment lost 3 bases, leaving 5 bases of the junction unmatched. Per the germline V gene, CDR1 is LNHDA and CDR2 is SQIVND (reference sequence). The CDR3 is CASSMGQGAQPQHF. Here the CDR3 DNA reads TGTGCCAGTAGTATGGGTCAGGGGGCCCAGCCCCAGCATTTT.

The rearrangement joins TRBV11-2 to TRBJ2-7, with D maybe TRBD1 (6 bases). V lost 7 bases and J 2 bases, leaving 9 bases between the germline ends. From germline, CDR1 is SGHAT and CDR2 FQNNGV. This CDR3 contains 12 residues. The CDR3 DNA is TGTGCCAGCACGGACAGCCCCTACGAGCAGTACTTC. It yields the protein CASTDSPYEQYF.

V and J are TRBV4-2 and TRBJ1-2, with D possibly being TRBD1 (6 bases). The ends were cut back, 3 bases at V and 4 bases at J, with 12 bases in the middle. This CDR3 contains 14 residues. Looked up from germline, CDR1 is LGHNA and CDR2 is YNFKEQ. The CDR3 protein is CASSHAGEGYGYTF. Written as DNA, the CDR3 is TGTGCCAGCAGCCATGCAGGGGAGGGCTATGGCTACACCTTC.

J is TRBJ1-5 and V is TRBV27; D might be TRBD1 (5 bases). The germline CDR1 and CDR2 sequences are MNHEY and SMNVEV (reference sequence). V was cut by 2 bases and J by 4 bases, with 9 bases left in between. The CDR3 sequence is 14 residues long. Here the CDR3 DNA reads TGTGCCAGCAGTTTAGGGCAGGGTAATCAGCCCCAGCATTTT. It translates to CASSLGQGNQPQHF.

The chain uses TRBV3-1 (or the pseudogene TRBV3-2) and TRBJ2-3, with D tentatively TRBD2 (6 bases). Germline CDR1 is LGHDT and CDR2 is YNNKEL (reference sequence). V gave up 0 bases and J gave up 1 base, with 8 bases separating them. The CDR3 covers 15 residues. The CDR3 reads CASSQESSGTDTQYF. CDR3 nucleotides: TGTGCCAGCAGCCAAGAGTCTAGCGGCACAGATACGCAGTATTTT.

In its sample, this clone was seen once. This chain connects TRBV14 to TRBJ1-1; D unresolved. CDR1 and CDR2 from the germline V gene are SGHDN and FVKESK. The CDR3 has 14 residues. V lost 0 bases and J 5 bases, leaving 10 bases between the germline ends. Written as DNA, the CDR3 is TGTGCCAGCAGCCAAGATCAAGTTCGGACTGAAGCTTTCTTT. This translates into CASSQDQVRTEAFF.

This chain links TRBV24-1 with TRBJ1-4; D not resolved. Germline CDR1 and CDR2: KGHDR and SFDVKD. The CDR3 is made up of 13 amino acids. Trimming pared 5 bases from V and 4 bases from J, leaving 7 bases between. CDR3 protein: CATSARDNEKLFF. Written as DNA, the CDR3 is TGTGCCACCAGTGCGAGGGATAATGAAAAACTGTTTTTT.

The chain carries TRBV19 and TRBJ1-2; TRBD1 is a possible D gene (6 bases). The CDR3 runs 16 residues. Germline lookup yields CDR1 LNHDA and CDR2 SQIVND (reference sequence). The ends were cut back, 5 bases at V and 3 bases at J, with 19 bases in the middle. CDR3 nucleotides: TGTGCCAGTAGTTCCCGGACAGAAGCGGAAGACTATGGCTACACCTTC. Residues: CASSSRTEAEDYGYTF.

This chain connects TRBV27 to TRBJ1-5, with D perhaps matching TRBD1 (5 bases). V was cut by 2 bases and J by 3 bases, with 11 bases left in between. There are 15 residues in the CDR3. The germline V gene encodes CDR1 MNHEY and CDR2 SMNVEV (reference sequence). CDR3 sequence: CASSLDAGSNQPQHF. The CDR3 region has the DNA TGTGCCAGCAGTTTAGACGCAGGGTCCAATCAGCCCCAGCATTTT.

The chain combines TRBV6-5 with TRBJ1-2; possibly TRBD1 for D (5 bases). Trimming shortened V by 2 bases and J by 6 bases, and 13 bases separated the two germline ends. The CDR3 covers 14 residues. Germline loops: CDR1 MNHEY, CDR2 SVGAGI. Here the CDR3 reads CASSYMGGSNGYTF. In nucleotides, the CDR3 is TGTGCCAGCAGTTACATGGGGGGTAGCAATGGCTACACCTTC.